This T cell receptor (beta chain) appears in the sequencing data of a study of T cell repertoires in cytomegalovirus infection. In the study overall: It was recently identified HLA-C-restricted and well-studied HLA-B-restricted CMV epitopes that the study used. Public TCR beta signatures were indicative of both CMV infection and a matching HLA type. Points from the study as a whole: Predominance within the ex vivo response was attributable to HLA-C-restricted CMV-specific TCR beta clonotypes.

Germline values: CDR1 MNHNY, CDR2 SVGAGI (reference sequence). The CDR3 extends over 15 amino acids. On this clonotype itself: What it recognizes is unknown. One junction end disagrees with the germline gene, perhaps due to a read error.

Using its own MiXCR run on the reads, TCRdb lists one record per CDR3 protein. The data hold about 770,000 distinct CDR3 sequences, with 29% observed a single time. The chain carries TRBV6-6 and TRBJ2-6; D is possibly TRBD1 (5 bases). This receptor was obtained from a human donor in good health (CMV status not recorded). Some clones in this sample may be carry-over from other donors' samples. The material was cultured CD8+ T cells from PBMCs, obtained from culture after CMV antigen stimulation. The CDR3 nucleotides read TGTGCCAGCAGTTACTGGGTCTCTGGGGCCAACATCCTGACTTTC. It yields the protein CASSYWVSGANILTF.